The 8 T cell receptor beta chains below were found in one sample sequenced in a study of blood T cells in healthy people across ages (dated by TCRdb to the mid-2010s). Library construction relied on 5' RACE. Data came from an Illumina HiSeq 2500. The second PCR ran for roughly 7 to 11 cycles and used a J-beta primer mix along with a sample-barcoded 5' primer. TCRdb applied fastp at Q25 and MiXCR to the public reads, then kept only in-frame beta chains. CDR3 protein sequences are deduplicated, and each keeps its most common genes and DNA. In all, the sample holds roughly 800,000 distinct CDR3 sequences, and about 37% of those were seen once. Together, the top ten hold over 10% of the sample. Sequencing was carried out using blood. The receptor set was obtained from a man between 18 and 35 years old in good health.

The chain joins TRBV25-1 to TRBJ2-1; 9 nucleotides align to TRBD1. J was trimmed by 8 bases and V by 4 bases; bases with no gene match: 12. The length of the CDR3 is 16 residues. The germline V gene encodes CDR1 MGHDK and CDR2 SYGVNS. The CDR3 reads CASSGSGQGNGDEQFF. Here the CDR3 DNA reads TGTGCCAGCAGTGGGTCGGGACAGGGAAACGGCGATGAGCAGTTCTTC.

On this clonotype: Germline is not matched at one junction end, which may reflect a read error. In DNA form, the CDR3 reads TGTGCTAGCAGCCCCTGGAAACAGGGTTCTTTCGGGGAGCTGTTTTTT. Its translation: CASSPWKQGSFGELFF. The chain has TRBV7-7 and TRBJ2-2; D perhaps matches TRBD1 (6 bases). CDR3 length equals 16 residues. Germline V CDR1 and CDR2: SSHAT, FNYEAQ (reference sequence).

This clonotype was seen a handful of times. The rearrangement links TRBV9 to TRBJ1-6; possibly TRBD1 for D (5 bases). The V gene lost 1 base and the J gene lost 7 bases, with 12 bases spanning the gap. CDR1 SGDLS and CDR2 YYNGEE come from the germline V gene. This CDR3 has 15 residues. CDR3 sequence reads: CASSVNQGSNSPLHF. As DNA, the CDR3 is TGTGCCAGCAGCGTAAATCAGGGTAGCAATTCACCCCTCCACTTT.

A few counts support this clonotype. The chain's CDR3 is CASSTQGGNQPQHF. The CDR3 nucleotides read TGTGCCAGCAGCACACAGGGGGGCAATCAGCCCCAGCATTTT. The V call is TRBV7-8, the J call TRBJ1-5, with 8 bases aligning to TRBD1. V was pared by 5 bases and J by 2 bases, with 2 bases of the junction left unmatched. The CDR3 totals 14 residues. Germline-derived CDR1 and CDR2 are SGHVS and FQNEAQ.

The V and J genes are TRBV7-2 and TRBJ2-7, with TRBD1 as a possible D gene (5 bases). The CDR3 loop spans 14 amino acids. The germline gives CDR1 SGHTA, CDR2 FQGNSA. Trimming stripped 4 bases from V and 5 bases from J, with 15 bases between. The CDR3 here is CASSSDPGPDEQYF. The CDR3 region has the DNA TGTGCCAGCAGCTCAGATCCAGGGCCTGACGAGCAGTACTTC.

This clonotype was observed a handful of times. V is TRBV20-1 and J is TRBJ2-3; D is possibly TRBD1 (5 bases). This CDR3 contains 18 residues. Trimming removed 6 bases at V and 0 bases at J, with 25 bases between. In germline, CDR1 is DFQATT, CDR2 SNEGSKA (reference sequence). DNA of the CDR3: TGCAGTGCCCCCAACTTGGGGCAGGAAAGAACTAGCACAGATACGCAGTATTTT. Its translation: CSAPNLGQERTSTDTQYF.

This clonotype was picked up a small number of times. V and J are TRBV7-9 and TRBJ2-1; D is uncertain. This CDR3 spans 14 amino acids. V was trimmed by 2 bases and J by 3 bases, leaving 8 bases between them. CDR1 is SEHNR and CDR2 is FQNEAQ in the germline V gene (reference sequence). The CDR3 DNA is TGTGCCAGCAGCTTACCCCTACTCTACAATGAGCAGTTCTTC. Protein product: CASSLPLLYNEQFF.

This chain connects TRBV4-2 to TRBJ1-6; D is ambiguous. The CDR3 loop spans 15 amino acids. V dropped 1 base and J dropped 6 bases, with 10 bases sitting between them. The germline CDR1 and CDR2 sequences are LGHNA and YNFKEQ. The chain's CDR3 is CASSQVGRINSPLHF. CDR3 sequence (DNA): TGTGCCAGCAGCCAAGTCGGTCGCATTAATTCACCCCTCCACTTT.